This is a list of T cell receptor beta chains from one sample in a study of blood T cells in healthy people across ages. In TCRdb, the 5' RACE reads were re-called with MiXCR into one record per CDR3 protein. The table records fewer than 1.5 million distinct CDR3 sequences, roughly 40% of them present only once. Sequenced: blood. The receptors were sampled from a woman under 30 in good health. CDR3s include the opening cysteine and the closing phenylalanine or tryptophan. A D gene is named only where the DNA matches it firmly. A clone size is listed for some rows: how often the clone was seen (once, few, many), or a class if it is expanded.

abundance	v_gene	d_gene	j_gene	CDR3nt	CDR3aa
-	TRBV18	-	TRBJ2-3	TGTGCCAGCTCACCATCTCTAACTAGCACAGATACGCAGTATTTT	CASSPSLTSTDTQYF
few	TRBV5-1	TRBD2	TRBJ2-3	TGCGCCAGCAGCTTGGGCAGCGGGGGTGGCCCTAGCACAGATACGCAGTATTTT	CASSLGSGGGPSTDTQYF
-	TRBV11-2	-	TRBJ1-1	TGTGCCAGCAGCTTAGGAAGAGTGGCAGGGAGGTTCACTGAAGCTTTCTTT	CASSLGRVAGRFTEAFF
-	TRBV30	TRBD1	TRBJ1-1	TGTGCCTGGAGAGGACAGGGGAAGGTGGCGGTCTCGAACACTGAAGCTTTCTTT	CAWRGQGKVAVSNTEAFF
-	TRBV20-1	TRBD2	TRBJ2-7	TGCAGTGCTCTTAGCGGGAGCACCGAGCAGTACTTC	CSALSGSTEQYF
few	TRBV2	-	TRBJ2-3	TGTGCCAGCAGTGGGGCAGGGGGGGGGGTCGCAGATACGCAGTATTTT	CASSGAGGGVADTQYF
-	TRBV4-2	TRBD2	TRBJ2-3	TGTGCCAGCAGCCTAACGGCGGCGGGAGCGGTAGATACGCAGTATTTT	CASSLTAAGAVDTQYF
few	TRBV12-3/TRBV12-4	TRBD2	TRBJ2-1	TGTGCCAGCAGGCAGGGACTAGCGGGGTATGAGCAGTTCTTC	CASRQGLAGYEQFF
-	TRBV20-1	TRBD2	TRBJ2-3	TGCAGTGCGACCACACTAGCGGGAGCTGCAGATACGCAGTATTTT	CSATTLAGAADTQYF
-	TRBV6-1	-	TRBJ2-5	TGTGCCAGCAGTTTGCCCCGAAGCTCCTACAATGAGCAGTACTTC	CASSLPRSSYNEQYF
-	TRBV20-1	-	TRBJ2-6	TGCAGTGCTCCCACGGCGGTAGGGGCCAACGTCCTGACTTTC	CSAPTAVGANVLTF
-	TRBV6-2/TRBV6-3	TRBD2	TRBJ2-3	TGTGCCAGCAGACCTAGCGGGACCAGCACAGATACGCAGTATTTT	CASRPSGTSTDTQYF
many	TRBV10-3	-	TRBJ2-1	TGTGCCATCACTATAGGCCTTGGCGACAATGAGCAGTTCTTC	CAITIGLGDNEQFF
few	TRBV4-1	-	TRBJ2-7	TGCGCCAGCAGCCAAGATTCGACTTCATACTACGAGCAGTACTTC	CASSQDSTSYYEQYF
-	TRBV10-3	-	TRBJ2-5	TGTGCCATCAGTGAGTCCCGGACCCCGCCCCAGTACTTC	CAISESRTPPQYF
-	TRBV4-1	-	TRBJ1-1	TGCGCCAGCAGCCAAGATATTACAGGGTGGACTGAAGCTTTCTTT	CASSQDITGWTEAFF
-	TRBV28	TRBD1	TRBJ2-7	TGTGCCGGCAGTTTCTCGAGGGGGCTAGCCCGCTACGAGCAGTACTTC	CAGSFSRGLARYEQYF
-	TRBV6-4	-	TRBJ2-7	TGTGCCAGCAGTGAGGGCCCCTCGGGCGAGCAGTACTTC	CASSEGPSGEQYF
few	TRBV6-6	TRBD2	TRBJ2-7	TGTGCCAGCAGTACAAGCGGGAGGGCCCCGTACGAGCAGTACTTC	CASSTSGRAPYEQYF
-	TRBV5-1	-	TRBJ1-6	TGCGCCAGCAGCATTGACCGGGGCAAAACTAATTCACCCCTCCACTTT	CASSIDRGKTNSPLHF
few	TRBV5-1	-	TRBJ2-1	TGCGCCAGCAGCTCAGGGGTACACAATGAGCAGTTCTTC	CASSSGVHNEQFF
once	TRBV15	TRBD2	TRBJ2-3	TGTGCCACCAGCAGAGGTGCTAGCGGGGTGGATACGCAGTATTTT	CATSRGASGVDTQYF
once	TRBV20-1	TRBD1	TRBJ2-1	TGCAGTGCTAGGACCCGACAGGGGGCCTACAATGAGCAGTTCTTC	CSARTRQGAYNEQFF
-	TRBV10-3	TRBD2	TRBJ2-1	TGTGCCATCAGTGGCGGGCTAGCGGGAAGCAATGAGCAGTTCTTC	CAISGGLAGSNEQFF
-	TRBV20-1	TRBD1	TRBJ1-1	TGCAGTGCTCTACAGGGGTCCTGGATGAACACTGAAGCTTTCTTT	CSALQGSWMNTEAFF
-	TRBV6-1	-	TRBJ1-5	TGTGCCAGCAGTGAAGCGCGGGGGGCTTACCTTAGCAATCAGCCCCAGCATTTT	CASSEARGAYLSNQPQHF
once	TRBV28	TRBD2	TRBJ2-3	TGTGCCAGCAGTTTATGGACTAGCGGGGGAATAGATACGCAGTATTTT	CASSLWTSGGIDTQYF
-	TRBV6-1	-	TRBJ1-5	TGTGCCAGCAGTGAAATGACGGGGGTCGTCAATCAGCCCCAGCATTTT	CASSEMTGVVNQPQHF
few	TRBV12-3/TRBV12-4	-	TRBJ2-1	TGTGCCAGCAGGATAGCAACTAACACCGGGCAGTTCTTC	CASRIATNTGQFF
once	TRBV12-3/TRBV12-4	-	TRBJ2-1	TGTGCCAGCAGTATAGGGAGTAGTAGCAATGAGCAGTTCTTC	CASSIGSSSNEQFF
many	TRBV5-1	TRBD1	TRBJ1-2	TGCGCCAGCAGCTTCGGGACAGGGGGCACCTATGGCTACACCTTC	CASSFGTGGTYGYTF
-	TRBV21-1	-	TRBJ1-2	TGTGCCAGCAGCAAAGAGGAAAGGGGGCGATTCTATGGCTACACCTTC	CASSKEERGRFYGYTF